These 8 T cell receptor beta chains share one sample of origin, sequenced in a study of blood T cell repertoires in COVID-19. Libraries were prepared by immunoSEQ multiplex PCR; TCRdb keeps only in-frame clonotypes and omits some of them. The sample carries roughly 240,000 clones, about nine tenths recorded once. Sequenced input: PBMCs or T cells enriched from blood (not recorded which). The receptors shown here come from a woman in her twenties or thirties with acute COVID-19.

In this sample, this clone turned up once. V gene TRBV3-1 (or the pseudogene TRBV3-2) combines with J gene TRBJ1-1, with D uncertain. Germline-derived CDR1 and CDR2 are LGHDT and YNNKEL (reference sequence). V was clipped by 1 base and J by 4 bases, with 7 bases between them. CDR3 length: 13 residues. DNA of the CDR3: TGTGCCAGCAGCCAAGTAAGCCGCACTGAAGCTTTCTTT. Protein sequence: CASSQVSRTEAFF.

The V call is TRBV30, the J call TRBJ2-3, with TRBD1 matching 9 bases. V dropped 8 bases and J dropped 3; count of bases not matched to a gene: 6. The germline CDR1 and CDR2 sequences are GTSNPN and SVGIG (reference sequence). The CDR3 loop spans 13 amino acids. The CDR3 here is CAGTGRTTDTQYF. In DNA, the CDR3 is TGTGCCGGGACAGGGAGGACGACAGATACGCAGTATTTT.

V and J are TRBV6-6 and TRBJ2-2; D may be TRBD2 (6 bases). CDR1 is MNHNY and CDR2 is SVGAGI in the germline V gene (reference sequence). Between the trimmed V and J ends, which lost 2 bases and 5 bases, there was a span of 6 bases. The CDR3 totals 13 residues. Here the CDR3 DNA reads TGTGCCAGCAGTTACCGGGGGACCGGGGAGCTGTTTTTT. Translating it yields CASSYRGTGELFF.

The V gene is TRBV19, the J gene TRBJ1-1; D is possibly TRBD1 (5 bases). V shed 6 bases and J shed 4 bases, with 15 bases lying between them. The germline CDR1 and CDR2 sequences are LNHDA and SQIVND (reference sequence). The CDR3 runs to 14 residues. The CDR3 bases are TGTGCCAGTAGCGGGTCCCAGGGCCTCACTGAAGCTTTCTTT. This sequence encodes CASSGSQGLTEAFF.

This clone is a singleton in its sample. The chain couples TRBV27 to TRBJ1-5; unclear D gene. V gave up 3 bases and J gave up 2 bases, with 8 bases separating them. CDR3 length: 14 amino acids. Germline CDR1 MNHEY, CDR2 SMNVEV (reference sequence). The CDR3 DNA follows: TGTGCCAGCAGTTTTGGACTGGGCAATCAGCCCCAGCATTTT. It yields the protein CASSFGLGNQPQHF.

The chain has TRBV6-5 and TRBJ2-7; weak D call: TRBD1 (6 bases). Germline assignment: CDR1 MNHEY and CDR2 SVGAGI. The CDR3 is 14 amino acids. V lost 4 bases and J lost 1, with 11 bases in between. The CDR3 loop is CASSLQGRSYEQYF. The CDR3 DNA reads TGTGCCAGCAGTTTACAGGGCAGATCCTACGAGCAGTACTTC.

In this sample, this clone turned up a few times. The chain links TRBV5-6 to TRBJ1-3; 7 bases agree with TRBD1. Trimming removed 2 bases from V and 2 bases from J; junction bases left unmatched: 1. The CDR3 totals 14 residues. Germline lookup yields CDR1 SGHDT and CDR2 YYEEEE. This CDR3 reads CASSLGTAGNTIYF. The CDR3 coding sequence is TGTGCCAGCAGCTTAGGGACAGCTGGAAACACCATATATTTT.

The rearrangement uses TRBV28 and TRBJ2-5, with 8 nucleotides matching TRBD2. V shed 5 bases, J shed 4 bases, and the junction held 9 bases outside the gene matches. Germline V CDR1 and CDR2: MDHEN, SYDVKM. The CDR3 is 15 amino acids. CDR3 loop: CASSPQSGGGETQYF. The CDR3 DNA sequence: TGTGCCAGCAGTCCACAGAGCGGGGGCGGAGAGACCCAGTACTTC.